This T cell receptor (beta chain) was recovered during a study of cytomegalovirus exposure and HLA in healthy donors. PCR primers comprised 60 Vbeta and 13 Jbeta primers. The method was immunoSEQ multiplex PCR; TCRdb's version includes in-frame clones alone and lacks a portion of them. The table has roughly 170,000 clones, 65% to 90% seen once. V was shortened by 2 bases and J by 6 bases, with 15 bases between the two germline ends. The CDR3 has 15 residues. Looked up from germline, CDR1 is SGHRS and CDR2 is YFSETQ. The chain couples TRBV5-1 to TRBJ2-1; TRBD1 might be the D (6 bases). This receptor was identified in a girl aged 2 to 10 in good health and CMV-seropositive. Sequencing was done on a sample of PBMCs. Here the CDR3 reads CASSFRGQSGNEQFF. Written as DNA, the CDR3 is TGCGCCAGCAGCTTTCGAGGACAGTCGGGCAATGAGCAGTTCTTC.